These 26 T cell receptor beta chains originate from one sample sequenced in a study of cytomegalovirus exposure and HLA in healthy donors. Assay: immunoSEQ multiplex PCR; the TCRdb copy retains only in-frame clones and omits some. The table shows approximately 210,000 clones, with 86% occurring only once. Sequenced: PBMCs. These receptors were collected from a woman aged 18-29 years in good health and CMV-seronegative.

The chain carries TRBV7-9 and TRBJ2-7; 7 positions match TRBD2. The CDR3 is made up of 17 amino acids. With 5 bases clipped from V and 6 bases from J, the junction kept 19 bases outside the gene matches. Germline V gene data show CDR1 as SEHNR and CDR2 as FQNEAQ (reference sequence). The CDR3: CASSQAGVLGILLEQYF. CDR3 bases: TGTGCCAGCAGCCAGGCGGGGGTGTTGGGTATACTCCTCGAGCAGTACTTC.

The sample holds one count of this clone. The rearrangement joins TRBV5-1 to TRBJ2-7, with no clear D. V dropped 0 bases and J dropped 11 bases, with 24 bases sitting between them. Germline V gene data show CDR1 as SGHRS and CDR2 as YFSETQ. CDR3 size: 16 residues. CDR3 loop: CASSLAGSPGGKLEYF. The CDR3 nucleotides are TGCGCCAGCAGCTTGGCCGGGTCCCCCGGCGGCAAGTTAGAGTACTTC.

The chain couples TRBV5-4 to TRBJ1-4, with 11 nucleotides matching TRBD1. With V trimmed by 4 bases and J by 7 bases, 9 bases remained unmatched. The CDR3 spans 16 residues. The germline gives CDR1 SGHNT, CDR2 YYREEE (reference sequence). CDR3 coding DNA: TGTGCCAGCAGCCCCGCGGGACAGGGGGGAAGTGAAAAACTGTTTTTT. Translation: CASSPAGQGGSEKLFF.

This sequence joins TRBV4-1 and TRBJ2-1; TRBD1 agrees at 7 bases. The CDR3 is made up of 15 amino acids. The germline gives CDR1 MGHRA, CDR2 YSYEKL. The V and J ends lost 0 bases and 3 bases, in that order; junction bases with no gene match: 2. CDR3 protein: CASSQDGTDYNEQFF. For the CDR3, the DNA is TGCGCCAGCAGCCAAGACGGGACAGACTACAATGAGCAGTTCTTC.

The V gene is TRBV6-6, the J gene TRBJ2-7; 8 bases align to TRBD2. The V segment lost 0 bases and the J segment 2 bases; nucleotides outside the gene matches: 3. This CDR3 has 15 residues. The germline V gene has CDR1 MNHNY and CDR2 SVGAGI (reference sequence). Here the CDR3 reads CASSYSAGGPYEQYF. Here the CDR3 DNA reads TGTGCCAGCAGTTACTCGGCGGGAGGACCCTACGAGCAGTACTTC.

The V and J genes are TRBV19 and TRBJ1-1, with TRBD1 as a possible D gene (5 bases). With 6 bases removed from V and 1 base from J, the gap between germline ends came to 12 bases. Germline CDR1 and CDR2: LNHDA and SQIVND (reference sequence). This CDR3 has 14 amino acids. CDR3 bases: TGTGCCAGTAGGATGGGACTGCCGAACACTGAAGCTTTCTTT. This sequence encodes CASRMGLPNTEAFF.

V and J are TRBV18 and TRBJ2-1; possibly TRBD1 for D (5 bases). V was shortened by 1 base and J by 5 bases, with 12 bases between the two germline ends. The germline V gene encodes CDR1 KGHSH and CDR2 LQKENI. The CDR3 covers 15 residues. DNA of the CDR3: TGTGCCAGCTCACCACAGGGGCGAAGCGACAATGAGCAGTTCTTC. Its translation is CASSPQGRSDNEQFF. Drawing the rest from reference TRBV18 and TRBJ2-1, the complete variable domain is NAGVMQNPRHLVRRRGQEARLRCSPMKGHSHVYWYRQLPEEGLKFMVYLQKENIIDESGMPKERFSAEFPKEGPSILRIQQVVRGDSAAYFCASSPQGRSDNEQFFGPGTRLTVL.

The chain employs TRBV7-2 and TRBJ1-1, with 8 bases lining up with TRBD1. The CDR3 consists of 13 residues. Per the germline V gene, CDR1 is SGHTA and CDR2 is FQGNSA. The V and J ends lost 5 bases and 7 bases, in that order; junction bases with no gene match: 6. The CDR3 DNA follows: TGTGCCAGCAGCCCCGACAGGGGAAATGAAGCTTTCTTT. This gives the protein CASSPDRGNEAFF.

V is TRBV19 and J is TRBJ2-7, with 9 bases matching TRBD1. Germline V gene sequence: CDR1 LNHDA, CDR2 SQIVND (reference sequence). The CDR3 length is 15 residues. V shed 5 bases, J shed 2 bases, and the junction held 7 bases outside the gene matches. DNA for the CDR3: TGTGCCAGTAGTGGAGGGACAGGGAGTCCCTACGAGCAGTACTTC. It yields the protein CASSGGTGSPYEQYF. Full variable domain (outside the CDR3, taken from reference TRBV19 and TRBJ2-7): DGGITQSPKYLFRKEGQNVTLSCEQNLNHDAMYWYRQDPGQGLRLIYYSQIVNDFQKGDIAEGYSVSREKKESFPLTVTSAQKNPTAFYLCASSGGTGSPYEQYFGPGTRLTVT.

A few counts support this clone. The chain employs TRBV27 and TRBJ1-2; tentative D call: TRBD1 (6 bases). Per the germline V gene, CDR1 is MNHEY and CDR2 is SMNVEV (reference sequence). The CDR3 contains 13 residues. Between the trimmed V and J ends, which lost 3 bases and 3 bases, there was a span of 8 bases. In DNA form, the CDR3 reads TGTGCCAGCAGTTTCCAGGGGTACTATGGCTACACCTTC. It translates to CASSFQGYYGYTF.

This clone was seen a handful of times. The chain employs TRBV6-1 and TRBJ1-5; 7 positions agree with TRBD1. Unmatched junction bases numbered 12, after V lost 11 bases and J lost 2 bases. From germline, CDR1 is MNHNS and CDR2 SASEGT. The CDR3 spans 15 residues. The CDR3 DNA reads as TGTGCCGCGCAACAGGGGTTTCTCGGCAATCAGCCCCAGCATTTT. This encodes CAAQQGFLGNQPQHF.

V usage is TRBV6-1 and J usage is TRBJ1-1, with unresolved D. Trimming took 0 bases from V and 3 from J, leaving 11 bases between them. Germline CDR1 and CDR2: MNHNS and SASEGT. This CDR3 region has 15 residues. The DNA for the CDR3 is TGTGCCAGCAGTGAAGCGGCCTGGTTGGACACTGAAGCTTTCTTT. This sequence encodes CASSEAAWLDTEAFF.

This clone was observed once. The chain joins TRBV25-1 to TRBJ1-1; tentative D call: TRBD1 (6 bases). The CDR3 is 14 residues long. Germline loops: CDR1 MGHDK, CDR2 SYGVNS. The V end was cut by 5 bases, the J end by 3 bases, with 13 bases between. CDR3: CASSRQEGYTEAFF. CDR3 DNA: TGTGCCAGCAGTCGACAGGAAGGTTACACTGAAGCTTTCTTT. The whole variable domain, remainder taken from reference TRBV25-1 and TRBJ1-1, is EADIYQTPRYLVIGTGKKITLECSQTMGHDKMYWYQQDPGMELHLIHYSYGVNSTEKGDLSSESTVSRIRTEHFPLTLESARPSHTSQYLCASSRQEGYTEAFFGQGTRLTVV.

The chain combines TRBV5-1 with TRBJ1-1, with D unclear. Trimming removed 3 bases at V and 4 bases at J, with 10 bases between. CDR1 and CDR2 (germline): SGHRS, YFSETQ. This CDR3 has 13 residues. The CDR3 DNA follows: TGCGCCAGCAGCTCTGGCTCTCCCACTGAAGCTTTCTTT. It is translated as CASSSGSPTEAFF. Full variable domain (missing parts from reference TRBV5-1 and TRBJ1-1): KAGVTQTPRYLIKTRGQQVTLSCSPISGHRSVSWYQQTPGQGLQFLFEYFSETQRNKGNFPGRFSGRQFSNSRSEMNVSTLELGDSALYLCASSSGSPTEAFFGQGTRLTVV.

The J gene is TRBJ2-2, the V gene TRBV27, with 7 bases lining up with TRBD1. CDR3 size: 15 residues. V lost 5 bases to trimming and J lost 3 bases; unmatched junction nucleotides: 6. The germline V gene encodes CDR1 MNHEY and CDR2 SMNVEV (reference sequence). CDR3 amino acids: CASSHHRGDTGELFF. The CDR3 bases are TGTGCCAGCAGTCACCACAGGGGCGACACCGGGGAGCTGTTTTTT.

The V call is TRBV7-8, the J call TRBJ1-6, with a possible D match to TRBD1 (5 bases). Germline values: CDR1 SGHVS, CDR2 FQNEAQ. CDR3 length: 15 amino acids. V lost 0 bases, J lost 10 bases, and 13 bases lay in between. The CDR3 loop reads CASSLAAGSRSPLHF. DNA of the CDR3: TGTGCCAGCAGCTTAGCGGCAGGGTCGCGATCACCCCTCCACTTT.

V and J are TRBV27 and TRBJ2-5; 9 bases line up with TRBD2. This CDR3 spans 16 amino acids. The J segment lost 2 bases and the V segment lost 6 bases, leaving 10 bases of the junction unmatched. CDR1 is MNHEY and CDR2 is SMNVEV in the germline V gene (reference sequence). The DNA of the CDR3 is TGTGCCAGCAGACCCCTCCTAGCGGGGCCTCAAGAGACCCAGTACTTC. Protein product: CASRPLLAGPQETQYF.

The chain links TRBV5-4 to TRBJ1-2; 9 bases are a match to TRBD1. This CDR3 has 14 residues. V shed 1 base and J 8 bases; nucleotides not matched to a gene: 6. Germline loops: CDR1 SGHNT, CDR2 YYREEE (reference sequence). The CDR3 DNA sequence: TGTGCCAGCAGCTTGACAGGGGGCTTCGGCGGCTACACCTTC. Amino acid sequence: CASSLTGGFGGYTF.

The chain has TRBV5-1 and TRBJ2-1, with D maybe TRBD1 (6 bases). Trimming shortened V by 1 base and J by 7 bases, and 15 bases separated the two germline ends. Germline V lookup: CDR1 SGHRS, CDR2 YFSETQ. This CDR3 contains 15 residues. CDR3 residues: CASSLRTEALNEQFF. CDR3 DNA sequence: TGCGCCAGCAGCTTGAGGACAGAAGCTTTGAATGAGCAGTTCTTC.

V is TRBV7-8 and J is TRBJ1-4, with a tentative D call TRBD1 (5 bases). The germline gives CDR1 SGHVS, CDR2 FQNEAQ. V was shortened by 5 bases and J by 3 bases, with 16 bases between the two germline ends. CDR3 size: 16 residues. CDR3 bases: TGTGCCAGCAGCCGACCCCCGGGGGAAGCTAATGAAAAACTGTTTTTT. Protein product: CASSRPPGEANEKLFF.

This clone was detected a few times. Here the CDR3 DNA reads TGTGCCAGTAGTGGGGGGACCTGGGACAGGGGCAATCAGCCCCAGCATTTT. Amino acids: CASSGGTWDRGNQPQHF. The chain employs TRBV19 and TRBJ1-5; 9 nucleotides align to TRBD1. The CDR3 contains 17 residues. The germline CDR1 and CDR2 sequences are LNHDA and SQIVND (reference sequence). V trimming: 5 bases; J trimming: 2 bases; junction bases outside the gene matches: 10.

The genes are TRBV29-1 and TRBJ2-7; 11 nucleotides align to TRBD1. Losses at the gene ends were 4 bases for V and 3 bases for J; bases not matched to a gene: 5. The germline CDR1 and CDR2 sequences are SQVTM and ANQGSEA. The CDR3 is 14 residues long. CDR3 amino acids: CSVVGQGASYEQYF. The CDR3 nucleotides are TGCAGCGTTGTCGGACAGGGGGCAAGCTACGAGCAGTACTTC.

The CDR3 bases are TGCAGTCGTGGGGGGGTCTATGGCTACACCTTC. Protein product: CSRGGVYGYTF. The V gene is TRBV20-1, the J gene TRBJ1-2, with D maybe TRBD1 (5 bases). The CDR3 extends over 11 amino acids. Deletions cut 8 bases from V and 4 bases from J, with 11 bases between. Germline CDR1 DFQATT, CDR2 SNEGSKA (reference sequence).

This clone was recorded a few times. The chain combines TRBV18 with TRBJ1-1; no clear D. CDR1 is KGHSH, CDR2 LQKENI, per germline. V dropped 8 bases and J dropped 1 base, with 11 bases sitting between them. CDR3 size: 13 residues. The CDR3, as DNA: TGTGCCAGCCAGGAAGACGAGAACACTGAAGCTTTCTTT. It encodes CASQEDENTEAFF.

The chain combines TRBV18 with TRBJ2-3; TRBD2 aligns across 9 bases. The V gene's germline CDR1 is KGHSH and CDR2 LQKENI. The CDR3 length is 16 residues. Trimming removed 3 bases from V and 4 bases from J; junction bases left unmatched: 8. Here the CDR3 DNA reads TGTGCCAGCTCACCCACGGGGGCGGGGGGGCCAGATACGCAGTATTTT. It yields the protein CASSPTGAGGPDTQYF.

This rearrangement joins TRBV11-3 to TRBJ2-5, with 10 bases matching TRBD1. CDR3 length: 14 residues. V was clipped by 8 bases and J by 5 bases; unmatched bases: 8. Per the germline V gene, CDR1 is SGHNT and CDR2 is YENEEA. The CDR3: CASRGQGVGETQYF. CDR3 in DNA: TGTGCCAGCCGCGGACAGGGGGTCGGGGAGACCCAGTACTTC.